The present T cell receptor beta chain was sequenced within a study of identical twins. The germline V gene encodes CDR1 SGHRS and CDR2 YFSETQ. V lost 0 bases to trimming and J lost 4 bases; unmatched junction nucleotides: 7. The CDR3 totals 16 residues. One entry per CDR3 protein results from TCRdb running MiXCR on the 5' RACE reads. The profile shows fewer than 500,000 distinct CDR3 sequences, 20% to 25% of them singletons. Everyone who donated was a healthy Caucasian. This sample also appeared in a second study, on T cells expressing NK-cell markers. As reported in that work: In several experiments, sorting was confined to alpha-beta TCR T cells through use of an anti-gamma-delta TCR antibody.

Sequenced sample: CD4+ T cells sorted from blood. V gene TRBV5-1 combines with J gene TRBJ2-5; the match to TRBD2 covers 9 bases. The receptor's source is a woman aged 18-29 years in good health. The DNA of the CDR3 is TGCGCCAGCAGCTTGGCCCTAGCGGGAACCACAGAGACCCAGTACTTC. Residues: CASSLALAGTTETQYF.